The rows below give T cell receptor beta chains drawn from one sample of a study of blood T cell repertoires in COVID-19. The protocol was immunoSEQ multiplex PCR, while the TCRdb copy is restricted to in-frame clones and leaves out a portion. Seen here are approximately 280,000 clones, around 87% observed once, and the top ten hold roughly 1.6%. Sequenced: PBMCs or T cells enriched from blood (not recorded which). The receptors derive from a woman aged 18-29 years with acute COVID-19. Both conserved end residues are part of each CDR3. A D gene is named only where the DNA matches it firmly. Where a row states a size, it is once, few, many or the class of an expanded clone; other rows omit it.

TRBD2 | TRBJ2-1 | TRBV27 | - | TGTGCCAGCAGACCAAAGACTAGCGGGAGCTACAATGAGCAGTTCTTC | CASRPKTSGSYNEQFF
TRBD2 | TRBJ2-7 | TRBV7-8 | - | TGTGCCAGCAGCTTACCTAGCGGGACCGTTGGCTACGAGCAGTACTTC | CASSLPSGTVGYEQYF
TRBD2 | TRBJ2-1 | TRBV7-9 | - | TGTGCCAGCAGCCCCCCCGGGACTAGCGTCAATGAGCAGTTCTTC | CASSPPGTSVNEQFF
TRBD1 | TRBJ2-1 | TRBV6-5 | - | TGTGCCAGCAGTTACGTCACAGGGGTTTACAATGAGCAGTTCTTC | CASSYVTGVYNEQFF
TRBD1 | TRBJ2-1 | TRBV13 | - | TGTGCCAGCAGCCCGGGGACAGGACTATTCTATGAGCAGTTCTTC | CASSPGTGLFYEQFF
- | TRBJ1-1 | TRBV7-2 | - | TGTGCCAGCAGCTTAGTCTCTGAAGCTTTCTTT | CASSLVSEAFF
TRBD1 | TRBJ2-7 | TRBV27 | - | TGTGCCAGCAGTTTGTCTTCCCCGGGACAGGGGTTCTACGAGCAGTACTTC | CASSLSSPGQGFYEQYF
TRBD2 | TRBJ2-1 | TRBV20-1 | - | TGCAGTGCTAGTCTAGCGGGAGGACGGAATGAGCAGTTCTTC | CSASLAGGRNEQFF
- | TRBJ1-5 | TRBV18 | - | TGTGCCAGCTCACCGGGACTTAGCAATCAGCCCCAGCATTTT | CASSPGLSNQPQHF
- | TRBJ2-1 | TRBV29-1 | - | TGCAGCGTCAAAGGCGGGACGGTTAATGAGCAGTTCTTC | CSVKGGTVNEQFF
- | TRBJ2-1 | TRBV21-1 | - | TGTGCCAGCAGCACCGGACTGTGCTCCTACAATGAGCAGTTCTTC | CASSTGLCSYNEQFF
- | TRBJ2-5 | TRBV7-2 | - | TGTGCCAGCAGCTTCCCAGGAAACCAAGAGACCCAGTACTTC | CASSFPGNQETQYF
TRBD2 | TRBJ2-7 | TRBV27 | - | TGTGCCAGCAGTAGCGGGATGATGGGCGAGCAGTACTTC | CASSSGMMGEQYF
TRBD2 | TRBJ2-2 | TRBV7-8 | once | TGTGCCAGCAGCTCTGGACTAGCGCCGACCGGGGAGCTGTTTTTT | CASSSGLAPTGELFF